Reported below is one T cell receptor beta chain. The data originate from a study of Ad26.COV2.S vaccination and SARS-CoV-2 variants. TCRdb's table, derived via immunoSEQ multiplex PCR, lists solely in-frame clones and lacks some. The data contain 300,000 to 400,000 clones, over 80% of them seen just once; the ten biggest clones take up roughly 2%. Treatment indicated: roughly 19 received Ad26.COV2.S at low or high dose, single or two shots; 5 received placebo; per-sample allocation not given. Day 63 after the first vaccine or placebo injection was the time point for sampling. Trimming removed 8 bases from V and 5 bases from J, with 22 bases in between. The CDR3 runs 15 residues. In germline, CDR1 is LGHDT, CDR2 YNNKEL (reference sequence).

The TCR comes from a person aged 18-60 years who received the Ad26.COV2.S COVID-19 vaccine or a placebo. The specimen was peripheral blood, collected in a trial of Ad26.COV2.S vaccine versus placebo. The chain carries TRBV3-1 (or the pseudogene TRBV3-2) and TRBJ2-7, with a weak D call TRBD2 (6 bases). The CDR3 loop reads CASVGPGGVRNEQYF. As DNA, the CDR3 is TGTGCCAGCGTAGGGCCGGGCGGGGTTCGGAACGAGCAGTACTTC.